This T cell receptor beta chain was recovered during a study of identical twins. Points from the study as a whole: Models came in too low on out-of-frame TCR alpha sharing in monozygotic twins. Twins showed weaker excess sharing in their beta out-of-frame sequences.

Ten or more counts support this clonotype. The antigen is undetermined. A single record per CDR3 protein comes from TCRdb applying MiXCR to the 5' RACE reads. The sample holds fewer than 250,000 distinct CDR3 sequences, about 7.5% seen once. These sequences were also reported in another study, on yellow fever vaccine responses in identical twins. As that study records: Reportedly, twins' vaccine T cell responses looked partly convergent and partly personalized.

This clonotype originated in a woman between 18 and 29 years old in good health. Sequenced input: memory (CD45RO+) T cells sorted from blood.

CDR3 sequence: CATSDSSRSLQETQYF. The DNA for the CDR3 is TGTGCCACCAGTGATTCTAGCCGGAGTCTCCAAGAGACCCAGTACTTC. The chain links TRBV24-1 to TRBJ2-5; D is perhaps TRBD2 (5 bases). CDR3 length equals 16 residues. Germline lookup yields CDR1 KGHDR and CDR2 SFDVKD. V was cut by 2 bases and J by 1 base, with 13 bases left in between.